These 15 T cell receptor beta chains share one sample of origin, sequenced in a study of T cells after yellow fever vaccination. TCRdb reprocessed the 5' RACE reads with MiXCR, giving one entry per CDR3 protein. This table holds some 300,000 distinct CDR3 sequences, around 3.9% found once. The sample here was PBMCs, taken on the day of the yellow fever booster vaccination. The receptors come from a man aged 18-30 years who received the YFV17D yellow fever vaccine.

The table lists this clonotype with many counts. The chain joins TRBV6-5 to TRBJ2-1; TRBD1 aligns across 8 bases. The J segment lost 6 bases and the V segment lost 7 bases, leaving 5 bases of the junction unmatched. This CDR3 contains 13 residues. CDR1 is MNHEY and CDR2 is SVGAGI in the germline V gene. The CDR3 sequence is CASNGQGGNEQFF. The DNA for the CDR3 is TGTGCCAGCAATGGACAGGGAGGCAATGAGCAGTTCTTC.

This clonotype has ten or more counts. The CDR3 DNA follows: TGTGCCAGCAGTTTCGAGGGTTCACCCCTCCACTTT. Residues: CASSFEGSPLHF. The J gene is TRBJ1-6, the V gene TRBV27; D unclear. This CDR3 is 12 amino acids long. From germline, CDR1 is MNHEY and CDR2 SMNVEV (reference sequence). V lost 3 bases and J lost 9, with 6 bases in between.

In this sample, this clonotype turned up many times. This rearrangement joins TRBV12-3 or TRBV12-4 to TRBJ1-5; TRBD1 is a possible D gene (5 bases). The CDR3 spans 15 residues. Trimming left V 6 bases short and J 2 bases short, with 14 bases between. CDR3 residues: CASRLDTAGNQPQHF. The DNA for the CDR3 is TGTGCCAGCAGGTTGGACACGGCGGGCAATCAGCCCCAGCATTTT.

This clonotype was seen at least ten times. CDR3 amino acids: CASSLKASVPYNEQFF. CDR3 DNA: TGTGCCAGCAGCTTAAAGGCTAGCGTTCCCTACAATGAGCAGTTCTTC. The rearrangement uses TRBV7-9 and TRBJ2-1; TRBD2 might be the D (6 bases). The CDR3 runs 16 residues. CDR1 and CDR2 (germline): SEHNR, FQNEAQ (reference sequence). V was cut by 2 bases and J by 2 bases, with 13 bases left in between.

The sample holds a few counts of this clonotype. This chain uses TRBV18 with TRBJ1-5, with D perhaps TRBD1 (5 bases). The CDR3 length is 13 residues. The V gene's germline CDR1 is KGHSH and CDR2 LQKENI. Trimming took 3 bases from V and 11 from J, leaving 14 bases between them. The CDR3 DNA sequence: TGTGCCAGCTCACCGGCAGGGTCCCAGGCCCAGCATTTT. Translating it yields CASSPAGSQAQHF.

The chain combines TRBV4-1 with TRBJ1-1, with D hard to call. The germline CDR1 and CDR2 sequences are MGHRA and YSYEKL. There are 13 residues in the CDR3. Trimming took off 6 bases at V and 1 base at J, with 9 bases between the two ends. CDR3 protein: CASSLNPNTEAFF. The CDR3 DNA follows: TGCGCCAGCAGTCTGAACCCGAACACTGAAGCTTTCTTT.

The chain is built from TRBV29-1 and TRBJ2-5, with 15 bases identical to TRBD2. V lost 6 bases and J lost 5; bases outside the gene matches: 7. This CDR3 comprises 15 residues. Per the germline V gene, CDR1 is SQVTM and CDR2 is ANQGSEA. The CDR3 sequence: CSVYRTSGGDETQYF. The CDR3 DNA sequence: TGCAGCGTCTATCGGACTAGCGGGGGGGATGAGACCCAGTACTTC.

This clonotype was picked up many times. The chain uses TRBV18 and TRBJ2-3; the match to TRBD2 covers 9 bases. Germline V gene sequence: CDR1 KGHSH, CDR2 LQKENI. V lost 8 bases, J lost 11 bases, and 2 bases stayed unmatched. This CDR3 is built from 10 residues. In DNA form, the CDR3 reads TGTGCCAGCGGGACTAGCAAGCAGTATTTT. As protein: CASGTSKQYF.

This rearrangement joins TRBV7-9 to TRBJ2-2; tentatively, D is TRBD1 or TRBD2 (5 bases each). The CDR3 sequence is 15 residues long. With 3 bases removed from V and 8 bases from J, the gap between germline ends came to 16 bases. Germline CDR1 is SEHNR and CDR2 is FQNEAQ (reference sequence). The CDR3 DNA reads TGTGCCAGCAGCTTTGGGACCCTACTAAGAGGGGAGCTGTTTTTT. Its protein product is CASSFGTLLRGELFF.

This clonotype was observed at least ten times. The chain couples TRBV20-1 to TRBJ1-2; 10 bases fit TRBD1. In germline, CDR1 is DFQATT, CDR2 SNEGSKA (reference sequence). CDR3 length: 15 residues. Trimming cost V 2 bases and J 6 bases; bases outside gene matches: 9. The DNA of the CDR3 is TGCAGTGCTAGAACGCGGGACAGGGGATACCATGGCTACACCTTC. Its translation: CSARTRDRGYHGYTF.

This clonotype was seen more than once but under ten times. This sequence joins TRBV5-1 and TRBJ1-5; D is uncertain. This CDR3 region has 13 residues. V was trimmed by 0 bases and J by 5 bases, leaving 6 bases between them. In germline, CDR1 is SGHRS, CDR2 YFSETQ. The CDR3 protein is CASSLEVDQPQHF. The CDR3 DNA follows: TGCGCCAGCAGCTTGGAGGTAGATCAGCCCCAGCATTTT.

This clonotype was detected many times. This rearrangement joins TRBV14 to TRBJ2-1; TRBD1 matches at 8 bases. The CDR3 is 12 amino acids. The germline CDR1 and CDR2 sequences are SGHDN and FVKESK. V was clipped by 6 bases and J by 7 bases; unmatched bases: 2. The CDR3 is CASSRQGNEQFF. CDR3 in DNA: TGTGCCAGCAGTCGACAGGGGAATGAGCAGTTCTTC.

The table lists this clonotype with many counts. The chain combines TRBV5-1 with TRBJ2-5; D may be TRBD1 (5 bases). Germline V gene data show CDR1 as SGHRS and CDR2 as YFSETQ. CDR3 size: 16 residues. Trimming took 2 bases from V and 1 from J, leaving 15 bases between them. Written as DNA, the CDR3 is TGCGCCAGCAGCTTATTAGGATTAGGGGCCCAAGAGACCCAGTACTTC. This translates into CASSLLGLGAQETQYF.

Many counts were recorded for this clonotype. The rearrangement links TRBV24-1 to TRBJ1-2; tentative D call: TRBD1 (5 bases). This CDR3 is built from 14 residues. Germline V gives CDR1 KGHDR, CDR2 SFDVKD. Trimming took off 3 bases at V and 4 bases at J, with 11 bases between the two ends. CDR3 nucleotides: TGTGCCACCAGTGATCTCGACAGTCGCTATGGCTACACCTTC. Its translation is CATSDLDSRYGYTF.

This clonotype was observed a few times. Written as DNA, the CDR3 is TGTGCCAGCAGGGAAAACAGATTGGCAGGGAAAGGCTATGGCTACACCTTC. Protein sequence: CASRENRLAGKGYGYTF. The chain joins TRBV2 to TRBJ1-2; TRBD1 might be the D (5 bases). The V end lost 6 bases, the J end lost 4 bases, and 24 bases lay between the germline ends. Germline V lookup: CDR1 SNHLY, CDR2 FYNNEI. The CDR3 covers 17 residues.